The clone carrying this T cell receptor beta chain has only a few counts. Its antigen is undetermined. This sample stems from a study of T-cell memory formation after mild COVID-19. The study, taken as a whole, reports: Most CD4+ clones that shrank were in CM and EM, while CD8+ ones turned up in EMRA. SARS-CoV-2 specificity of second-wave clones peaking day 37 was unconfirmed. Cross-reactive memory apparently joined, as some responding clones appeared in pre-infection memory.

The V and J ends lost 5 bases and 3 bases respectively, with 11 bases between them. This CDR3 has 15 amino acids. Germline V gene lookup returns CDR1 SGHAT and CDR2 FQDESV (reference sequence). TCRdb re-called the 5' RACE reads with MiXCR, one entry per CDR3 protein. This sample has 450,000 or so distinct CDR3 sequences, with around a quarter found just once. The V gene is TRBV11-1, the J gene TRBJ1-6; D gene uncertain. Sequencing was done on a sample of PBMCs or a T cell subset sorted from them (not recorded which). The receptor was derived from an adult woman who had mild COVID-19 (a few samples of this study predate the infection). Cell type and time point are not known. CDR3 sequence (DNA): TGTGCCAGCAGCGCGGACGGAGTCTATAATTCACCCCTCCACTTT. Translation gives CASSADGVYNSPLHF. Looking up the rest from reference TRBV11-1 and TRBJ1-6 gives the full variable domain: EAEVAQSPRYKITEKSQAVAFWCDPISGHATLYWYRQILGQGPELLVQFQDESVVDDSQLPKDRFSAERLKGVDSTLKIQPAELGDSAMYLCASSADGVYNSPLHFGNGTRLTVT.